This T cell receptor (beta chain) comes out of a study of identical twins (dated by TCRdb to the mid-2010s). In terms of the full investigation: TCR alpha and beta repertoires from monozygotic twins, unrelated adults of various ages and cord blood were deep-sequenced to test whether fetal clonotypes persist. To rule out contamination, the twin experiments were replicated at different times with different library preparation protocols.

Only healthy Caucasian donors were included. Notes on this clonotype: Its antigen has not been determined. Base qualities are not provided; no much larger clone lies one nucleotide away.

Library generation was performed with 5' RACE. TCRdb names Illumina HiSeq 2000 as the instrument used. A universal primer binding site was introduced by template switching, and a unique molecular identifier was present in the final cDNA, enabling accurate counting of TCR cDNA molecules. First-strand cDNA for TCR alpha and beta chains was synthesized from specific primers in the conserved constant-segment region. To control for contamination, every cDNA library carried two barcodes: a SMART-Mk sample barcode plus Illumina barcodes. Two successive PCR steps introduced TruSeq adapter sequences along with Illumina sample barcodes. TCR alpha and beta cDNA libraries were sequenced on the Illumina HiSeq platform with custom primers. Concerning the study's data processing: Unique molecular identifiers were extracted from raw reads with MiGEC, and CDR3 positions were determined with MiXCR. For each individual, recombination models were inferred using an EM algorithm with the repgenHMM and IGoR tools. Shared clonotypes were analyzed with the tcR package in R, and sharing was normalized by the product of cloneset sizes. Out-of-frame nonproductive sequences were analyzed to study raw recombination free of thymic and clonal selection effects. The public reads were quality trimmed at Q25 with fastp and then assembled into clones with MiXCR by TCRdb, keeping productive beta chains. Each CDR3 protein appears once, grouped with its most common genes and DNA. The V and J calls and clone size are TCRdb's, not the authors'. Present in this sample are 1.5 million or so distinct CDR3 sequences, roughly a third of which were seen just once. About 0.25% of the sample lies in the top ten.

The CDR3, from cysteine to phenylalanine, totals 16 residues. The DNA shown is the 48-base CDR3, in frame from base 1. The germline V gene (reference sequence) provides CDR1 MNHEY and CDR2 SMNVEV. What the authors observed across the whole study: In monozygotic twins, recombination models systematically underestimated out-of-frame TCR alpha sharing, but the models matched the sharing seen between unrelated individuals. Invariant T cells such as MAIT and iNKT could partly confound zero-insertion analyses, though diverse VJ usage argued against this for most clonotypes. Compared with coincidental sharing between unrelated individuals, an excess of low generation-probability sequences was observed among out-of-frame TCR alpha sequences shared between twins. Fewer insertions were carried by abundant cord blood beta clonotypes; a weaker similar trend was observed in young adult naive repertoires, while no such trend was observed in memory repertoires. Because the same donors could not be followed over many years, conclusions were based on cross-sectional statistical analysis. A weaker excess of twin sharing was found in beta out-of-frame sequences because the signal-to-noise ratio was lowered by fewer shared sequences.

The material sequenced was cord blood. The sequence was collected from a newborn girl in good health. The chain was built from TRBV27 and TRBJ2-4, and 10 junction bases match TRBD1. The J call is uncertain, as TRBJ2-7 better fits the DNA end. For the CDR3, the sequence is CASSPPKTGGIYEQYF. The bases are TGTGCCAGCAGTCCACCAAAGACAGGGGGCATCTACGAGCAGTACTTC.